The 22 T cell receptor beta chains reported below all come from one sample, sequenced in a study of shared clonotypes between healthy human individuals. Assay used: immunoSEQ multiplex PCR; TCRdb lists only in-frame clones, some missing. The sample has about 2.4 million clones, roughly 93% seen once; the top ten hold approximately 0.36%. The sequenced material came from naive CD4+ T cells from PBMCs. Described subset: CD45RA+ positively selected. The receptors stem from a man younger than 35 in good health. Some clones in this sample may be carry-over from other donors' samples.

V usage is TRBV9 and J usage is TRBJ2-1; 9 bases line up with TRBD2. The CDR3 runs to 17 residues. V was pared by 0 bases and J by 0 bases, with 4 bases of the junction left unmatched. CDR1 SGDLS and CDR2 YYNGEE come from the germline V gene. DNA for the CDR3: TGTGCCAGCAGCGTAGGTAGCGGGGGCCCCTCCTACAATGAGCAGTTCTTC. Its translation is CASSVGSGGPSYNEQFF.

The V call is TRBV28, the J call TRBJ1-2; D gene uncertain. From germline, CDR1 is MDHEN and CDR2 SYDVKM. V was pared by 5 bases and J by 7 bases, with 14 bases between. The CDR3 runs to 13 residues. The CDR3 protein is CASSPNSNGGYTF. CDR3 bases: TGTGCCAGCAGTCCCAACTCAAATGGTGGCTACACCTTC.

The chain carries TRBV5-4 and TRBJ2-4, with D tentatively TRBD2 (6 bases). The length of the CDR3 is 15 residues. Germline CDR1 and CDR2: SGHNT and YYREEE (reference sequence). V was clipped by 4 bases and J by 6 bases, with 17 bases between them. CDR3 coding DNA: TGTGCCAGCAGCCTGGGGGGAGTCGGTGGAAACATTCAGTACTTC. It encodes CASSLGGVGGNIQYF.

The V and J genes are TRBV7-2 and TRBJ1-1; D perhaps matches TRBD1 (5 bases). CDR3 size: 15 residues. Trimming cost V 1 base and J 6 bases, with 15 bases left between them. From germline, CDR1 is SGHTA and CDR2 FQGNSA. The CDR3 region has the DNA TGTGCCAGCAGCTTAGGGGCAGGGAGAGGACCTGAAGCTTTCTTT. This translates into CASSLGAGRGPEAFF.

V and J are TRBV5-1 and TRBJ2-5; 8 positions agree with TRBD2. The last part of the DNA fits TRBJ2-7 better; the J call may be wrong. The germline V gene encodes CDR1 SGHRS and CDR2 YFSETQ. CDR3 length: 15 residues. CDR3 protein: CASSLRLAGLYEQYF. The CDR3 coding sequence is TGCGCCAGCAGCTTGCGGCTAGCGGGCCTCTACGAGCAGTACTTC.

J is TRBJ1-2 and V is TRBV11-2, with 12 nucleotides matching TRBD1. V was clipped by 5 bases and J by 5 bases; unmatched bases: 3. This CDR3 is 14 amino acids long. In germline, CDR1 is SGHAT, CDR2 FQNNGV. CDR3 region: CASSGTGGSYGYTF. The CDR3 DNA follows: TGTGCCAGCAGCGGGACAGGGGGCTCATATGGCTACACCTTC.

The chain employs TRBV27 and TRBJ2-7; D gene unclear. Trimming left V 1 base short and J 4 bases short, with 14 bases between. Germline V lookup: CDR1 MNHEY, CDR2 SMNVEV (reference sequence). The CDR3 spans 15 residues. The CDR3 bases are TGTGCCAGCAGTTTATGGGGAATCGGGCCGTACGAGCAGTACTTC. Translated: CASSLWGIGPYEQYF.

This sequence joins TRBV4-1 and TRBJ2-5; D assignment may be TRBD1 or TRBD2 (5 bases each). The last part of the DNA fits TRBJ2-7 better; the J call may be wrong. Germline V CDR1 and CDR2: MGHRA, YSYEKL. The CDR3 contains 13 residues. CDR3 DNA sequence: TGCGCCAGCAGCCGAGAGGGGACCTACGAGCAGTACTTC. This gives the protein CASSREGTYEQYF.

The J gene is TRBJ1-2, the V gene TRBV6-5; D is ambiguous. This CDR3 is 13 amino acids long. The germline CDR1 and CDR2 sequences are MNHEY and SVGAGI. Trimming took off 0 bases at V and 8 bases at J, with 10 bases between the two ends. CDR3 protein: CASSYSDTWGYTF. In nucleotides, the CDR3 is TGTGCCAGCAGTTACTCTGACACTTGGGGCTACACCTTC.

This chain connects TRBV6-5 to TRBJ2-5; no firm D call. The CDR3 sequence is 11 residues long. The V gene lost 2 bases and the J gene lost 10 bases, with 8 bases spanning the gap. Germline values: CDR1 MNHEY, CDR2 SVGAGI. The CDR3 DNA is TGTGCCAGCAGTTACCATGGGGTCCAGTACTTC. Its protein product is CASSYHGVQYF.

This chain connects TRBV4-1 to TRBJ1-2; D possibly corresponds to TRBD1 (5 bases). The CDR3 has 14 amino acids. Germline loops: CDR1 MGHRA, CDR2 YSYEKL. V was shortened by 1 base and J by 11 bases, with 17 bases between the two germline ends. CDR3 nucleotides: TGCGCCAGCAGCCAAGGGTCCCAGGGCAGTGGTTACACCTTC. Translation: CASSQGSQGSGYTF.

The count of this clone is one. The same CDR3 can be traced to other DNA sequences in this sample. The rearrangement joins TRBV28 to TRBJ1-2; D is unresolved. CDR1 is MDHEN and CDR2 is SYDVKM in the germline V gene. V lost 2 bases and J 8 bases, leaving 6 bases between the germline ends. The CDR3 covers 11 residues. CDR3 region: CASSLLNGYTF. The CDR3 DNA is TGTGCCAGCAGTTTACTGAACGGCTACACCTTC.

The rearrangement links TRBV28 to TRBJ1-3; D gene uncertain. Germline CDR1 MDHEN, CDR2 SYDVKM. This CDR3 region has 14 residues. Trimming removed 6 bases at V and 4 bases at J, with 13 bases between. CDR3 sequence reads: CASREGRSGNTIYF. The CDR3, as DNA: TGTGCCAGCAGAGAGGGAAGGTCCGGAAACACCATATATTTT.

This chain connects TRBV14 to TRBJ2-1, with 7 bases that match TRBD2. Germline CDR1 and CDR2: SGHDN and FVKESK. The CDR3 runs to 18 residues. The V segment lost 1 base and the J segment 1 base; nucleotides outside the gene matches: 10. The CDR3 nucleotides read TGTGCCAGCAGCCAAGGTTTCGGAGGAGCGGGATCCTACAATGAGCAGTTCTTC. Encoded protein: CASSQGFGGAGSYNEQFF.

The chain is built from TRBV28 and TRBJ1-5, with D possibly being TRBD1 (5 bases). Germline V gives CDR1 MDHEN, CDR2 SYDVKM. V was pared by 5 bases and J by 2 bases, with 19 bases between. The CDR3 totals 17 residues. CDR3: CASSPYRGLGGNQPQHF. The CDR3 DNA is TGTGCCAGCAGTCCCTATCGGGGGTTGGGTGGCAATCAGCCCCAGCATTTT.

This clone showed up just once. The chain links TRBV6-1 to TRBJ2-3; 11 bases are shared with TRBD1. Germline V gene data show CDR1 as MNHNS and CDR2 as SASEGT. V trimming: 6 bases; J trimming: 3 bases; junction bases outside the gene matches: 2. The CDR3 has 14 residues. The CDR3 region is CASSGQGATDTQYF. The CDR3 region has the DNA TGTGCCAGCAGCGGACAGGGGGCAACAGATACGCAGTATTTT.

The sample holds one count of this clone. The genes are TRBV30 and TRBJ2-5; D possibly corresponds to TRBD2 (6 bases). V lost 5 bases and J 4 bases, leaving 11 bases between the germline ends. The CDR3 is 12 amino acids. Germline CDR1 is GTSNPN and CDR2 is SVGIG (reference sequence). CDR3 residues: CAWSGERETQYF. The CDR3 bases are TGTGCCTGGTCGGGGGAACGAGAGACCCAGTACTTC.

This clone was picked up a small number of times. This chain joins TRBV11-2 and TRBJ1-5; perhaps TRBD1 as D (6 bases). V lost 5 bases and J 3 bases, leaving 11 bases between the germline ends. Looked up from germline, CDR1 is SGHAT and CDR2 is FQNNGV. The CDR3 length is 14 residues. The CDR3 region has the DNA TGTGCCAGCAGCCCCGGACAGTACAATCAGCCCCAGCATTTT. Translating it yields CASSPGQYNQPQHF.

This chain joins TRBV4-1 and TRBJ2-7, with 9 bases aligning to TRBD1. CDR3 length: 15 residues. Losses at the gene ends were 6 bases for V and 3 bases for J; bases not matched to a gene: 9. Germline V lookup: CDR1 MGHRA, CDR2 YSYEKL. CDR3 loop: CASRLIGTGSYEQYF. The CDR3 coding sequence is TGCGCCAGCAGACTGATTGGGACAGGGAGCTACGAGCAGTACTTC.

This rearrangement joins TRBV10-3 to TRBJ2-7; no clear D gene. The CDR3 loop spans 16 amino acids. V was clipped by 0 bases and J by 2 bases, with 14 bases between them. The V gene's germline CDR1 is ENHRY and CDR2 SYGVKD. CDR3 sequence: CAISESSSGRPYEQYF. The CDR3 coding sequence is TGTGCCATCAGTGAGTCTAGCTCGGGCAGACCCTACGAGCAGTACTTC.

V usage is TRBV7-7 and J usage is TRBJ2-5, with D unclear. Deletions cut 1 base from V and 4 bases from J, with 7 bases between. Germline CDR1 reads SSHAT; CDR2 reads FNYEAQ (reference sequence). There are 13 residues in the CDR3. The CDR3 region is CASSLGAAETQYF. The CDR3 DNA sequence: TGTGCCAGCAGCTTAGGTGCAGCAGAGACCCAGTACTTC.

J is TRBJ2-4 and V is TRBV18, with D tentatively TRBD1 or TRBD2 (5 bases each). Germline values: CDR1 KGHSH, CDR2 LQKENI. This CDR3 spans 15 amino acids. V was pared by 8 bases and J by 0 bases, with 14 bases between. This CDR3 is CASTRGQGAKNIQYF. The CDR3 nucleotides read TGTGCCAGCACCCGGGGCCAGGGAGCCAAAAACATTCAGTACTTC.